The T cell receptor beta chain under discussion was sequenced for a study of blood T cell repertoires in COVID-19 (TCRdb year 2020). Regarding the complete study: Samples covering the acute and convalescent phases of COVID-19 were provided by collaborators in the United States, Italy and Spain. The samples were drawn from two sources: the first 160 participants of the ongoing ImmuneRACE study, and some 1,300 subjects contributed by 6 global collaborators. Where HLA class I and class II types were available, the types were taken from metadata supplied by the sample provider, not from assay-based typing. The prospective study material was composed of cDNA or gDNA derived from T cells, B-cell-depleted T cells, or PBMCs. The repertoires were released in a freely available public database meant as a resource for research on the immune response to SARS-CoV-2. Subjects who had been exposed to COVID-19, were actively infected with it, or had recovered from it provided the deeply sampled blood TCRbeta repertoires that made up the dataset. Sample metadata almost always included a de-identified subject ID, COVID-19 status, age in years and sex.

TCRbeta CDR3 regions were amplified from genomic DNA using the immunoSEQ Assay, a bias-controlled multiplex PCR. Processing in the source paper ran as follows. Nucleated cell counts per sample were estimated from amplification of reference gene primers within the assay. To quantify the absolute abundance of each unique TCRbeta CDR3 rearrangement, sequence reads were collapsed and filtered. Productive Simpson clonality was computed per sample as the square root of Simpson's diversity index over productive rearrangements. Entries here come from immuneACCESS through TCRdb and include only in-frame sequences with V and J called. Some clones fail to appear in such tables; in the studies checked, an unresolved V gene covers under half of the shortfall, and the cause of the remainder is unknown. V, J and clone size reflect that table, while D and trimming were determined from the DNA. Present in this sample are hundreds of thousands of clones, 75% to 90% of which were seen just once. The ten largest clones take up roughly 2.3% of the sample.

Note on this clone: It has no known antigen specificity. No much larger clonotype is one base removed from it; base qualities were not supplied.

What the authors observed across the whole study: The amount of clinical and demographic metadata varied by source and participant and was provided uncurated.

Per the germline V gene, KGHSH is the CDR1 and LQKENI is the CDR2. The CDR3 spans 17 residues, from the cysteine through the phenylalanine. Of all the DNA, just the CDR3 is kept, 51 bases in frame from base 1. V is pruned by 3 bases and J by 4 bases, leaving 11 bases of the junction without a gene match. Each collaborating institution followed its own protocols to collect whole blood in K2EDTA tubes. For TCRbeta analysis, collaborators shipped samples as frozen whole blood, isolated PBMCs, or DNA extracted from either of those sample types. Recombination joined TRBV18 with TRBJ2-3; TRBD2 agrees with 9 junctional bases. The sequencing sample was made of peripheral blood. This clonotype was sampled from a man aged 18-30 years with active or convalescent COVID-19. The sequence in DNA is TGTGCCAGCTCACCCCGGTCGAGCGGGAGGATCCCAGATACGCAGTATTTT. It encodes CASSPRSSGRIPDTQYF.